This TCR beta chain stems from a study of shared clonotypes between healthy human individuals. The wider study: A donor's plate count was three for CD4 naive and three for CD4 memory; CD8 naive had two and CD8 memory one. Study conclusions and caveats: Non-shared clonotypes had lower generation probabilities than those shared by all four donors.

Per germline, CDR1 SEHNR and CDR2 FQNEAQ (reference sequence). The J segment lost 2 bases and the V segment lost 4 bases, leaving 4 bases of the junction unmatched. CDR3 length equals 14 residues. A remark on this clone: Its matching antigen is unknown.

Data came from immunoSEQ multiplex PCR; TCRdb stores just in-frame clones and leaves some out. Of 2,500,000 or so clones listed, around nine tenths are singletons. The sample was naive CD4+ T cells sorted from blood. Indicated subset: CD45RA+ positively selected. This receptor was taken from a young man in good health. The chain links TRBV7-9 to TRBJ2-7, with 8 bases lining up with TRBD2. In DNA, the CDR3 is TGTGCCAGCAGCTCGGGACTAGACCCCTACGAGCAGTACTTC. Translating it yields CASSSGLDPYEQYF.